This T cell receptor beta chain was obtained from a study of cytomegalovirus exposure and HLA in healthy donors. The PCR had 60 Vbeta and 13 Jbeta primers. Using immunoSEQ multiplex PCR, the repertoire was profiled, and TCRdb retains in-frame clones only, with some absent. The sample yields about 150,000 clones, 75% to 85% seen once. Study results and caveats: The study found most TCR sequences rare, yet found some public TCRs in many donors. Further analysis was carried out later, and it showed several of the most significant clusters appearing linked to common viral pathogens. A later analysis revealed that TCR association rates differed between HLA loci, peaking at DRB1 and bottoming out at HLA-C.

This clone appeared once. Its specificity is unknown. As for the donors, each was a healthy bone marrow donor. The TCR originated in a middle-aged woman in good health and CMV-seropositive. The sequencing input was PBMCs.

CDR3: CAIRTEGARDTQYF. The CDR3 coding sequence is TGTGCCATCAGAACCGAGGGCGCGCGTGATACGCAGTATTTT. This chain joins TRBV10-3 and TRBJ2-3, with D perhaps TRBD2 (5 bases). The CDR3 is 14 amino acids. V lost 6 bases and J 6 bases, leaving 16 bases between the germline ends. CDR1 ENHRY and CDR2 SYGVKD come from the germline V gene.